These T cell receptor beta chains were read from a single sample in a study of TIL therapy for anti-PD-1-resistant metastatic lung cancer. Only in-frame clones appear in the TCRdb table, and some are missing; sequencing was by immunoSEQ multiplex PCR. Here the sample spans about 19,000 clones, almost 80% being singletons. The sequencing used blood, collected at baseline. Every receptor here comes from a person between 25 and 79 years old with non-small cell lung cancer. The CDR3 runs from the conserved cysteine through the conserved F or W. D genes are given only for firm matches. Size tells how often a clone was seen (once, few, many) or the class of an expanded clone, and some rows leave it out.

TRBJ2-1	23	TRBV2	TRBD2	-	TGTGCCAGCAGTACCGGACAGGCCGGGACTAGCGGGAGTATTCATACACTCGACAATGAGCAGTTCTTC	CASSTGQAGTSGSIHTLDNEQFF
TRBJ1-1	14	TRBV7-3	TRBD1	-	TGTGCCAGCAGCCGACAGGGTAGGGACACTGAAGCTTTCTTT	CASSRQGRDTEAFF
TRBJ1-1	11	TRBV19	-	-	TGTGCCAGTAAGGAGAACACTGAAGCTTTCTTT	CASKENTEAFF
TRBJ2-3	15	TRBV9	TRBD1	-	TGTGCCAGCAGCGGACGGGACAGGGGAACAGATACGCAGTATTTT	CASSGRDRGTDTQYF
TRBJ2-3	13	TRBV6-6	TRBD2	-	TGTGCCAGCAGGCCCGGGGGGGGAGATACGCAGTATTTT	CASRPGGGDTQYF
TRBJ2-7	17	TRBV4-1	TRBD2	-	TGCGCCAGCAGCCCCCCGGCGGGGACTAGCGGACCCTACGAGCAGTACTTC	CASSPPAGTSGPYEQYF
TRBJ2-1	11	TRBV7-2	-	-	TGTGCCAGCAGTTTCGGCCGGAGTAGGTTCTTC	CASSFGRSRFF
TRBJ2-7	14	TRBV11-2	-	once	TGTGCCAGCAGCGGGGAGGGGGTTAACTACGAGCAGTACTTC	CASSGEGVNYEQYF
TRBJ1-5	14	TRBV30	-	-	TGTGCCTGGAGTGGCGGTTATAGCAATCAGCCCCAGCATTTT	CAWSGGYSNQPQHF
TRBJ1-2	14	TRBV6-5	-	-	TGTGCCAGCAGCCCGGCGGGCGGCCCCTATGGCTACACCTTC	CASSPAGGPYGYTF
TRBJ2-2	16	TRBV4-2	TRBD1	-	TGTGCCAGCAGCAAGTGGACAGGGCCGAACACCGGGGAGCTGTTTTTT	CASSKWTGPNTGELFF
TRBJ1-3	14	TRBV19	TRBD1	-	TGTGCCAGTGTCCAGGGGGCCTCTGGAAACACCATATATTTT	CASVQGASGNTIYF
TRBJ2-3	16	TRBV19	-	-	TGTGCCAGTAGTTCACCAGCGGAGGCAAGCACAGATACGCAGTATTTT	CASSSPAEASTDTQYF
TRBJ2-3	16	TRBV5-5	-	-	TGTGCCAGCAGCCCTGTCCTGACTAGTTCCCCAGATACGCAGTATTTT	CASSPVLTSSPDTQYF